The entry below describes one T cell receptor beta chain. Its cognate antigen is unknown. TCRdb ran MiXCR on the 5' RACE reads and lists one entry per CDR3 protein. The table records hundreds of thousands of distinct CDR3 sequences, 20% to 25% of them present only once. The germline CDR1 and CDR2 sequences are SGHAT and FQNNGV. Trimming at V came to 0 bases and at J to 4 bases, leaving 6 bases not matched to a gene. CDR3 length equals 16 residues. The data derive from a study of CD8 T cells in ankylosing spondylitis. General study findings and limits: The authors reported significant enrichment of disease-linked clones in matched ankylosing spondylitis synovial fluid.

The clonotype originates from a male donor with ankylosing spondylitis or in good health (not recorded which). The sequenced sample consisted of blood, either unsorted or a sorted T cell fraction (not recorded which). This sequence joins TRBV11-2 and TRBJ2-5; 9 bases are shared with TRBD2. The CDR3 here is CASSLEAGGSRETQYF. DNA of the CDR3: TGTGCCAGCAGCTTAGAGGCGGGGGGGTCAAGAGAGACCCAGTACTTC.